The rows below give T cell receptor beta chains drawn from one sample of a study of T-cell reconstitution after alpha-beta-depleted transplantation in children. MiXCR was run by TCRdb on the PCR reads, yielding one entry per CDR3 protein. The sample holds a few hundred thousand distinct CDR3 sequences; roughly a tenth are singletons and the top ten take roughly 5.1%. The sequences come from PBMCs from the stem cell graft donor, collected from the stem cell graft. These receptors came from a human donor who donated a stem cell graft to a child with SCID. The CDR3 runs from the conserved cysteine through the conserved F or W. The D gene is left open where the match is weak. The size entry is marked missing in some rows and otherwise reads once, few, many or a size class.

D gene	V gene	clone size	CDR3 length	J gene	CDR3 DNA	CDR3 protein
NA	TRBV6-5	NA	15	TRBJ2-5	TGTGCCAGCAGTTCCTCTTATGGGATCCAAGAGACCCAGTACTTC	CASSSSYGIQETQYF
TRBD1	TRBV9	many	15	TRBJ2-2	TGTGCCAGCAGGGGGGACAGTTTAAACACCGGGGAGCTGTTTTTT	CASRGDSLNTGELFF
NA	TRBV6-5	many	19	TRBJ2-3	TGTGCCAGCAGTTACTCGAGAGCCCCGAGGGGGGGGGCCACAGATACGCAGTATTTT	CASSYSRAPRGGATDTQYF
TRBD1	TRBV20-1	many	13	TRBJ2-3	TGCAGTGCTCCGCAGGGGGTAACAGATACGCAGTATTTT	CSAPQGVTDTQYF
NA	TRBV29-1	many	13	TRBJ1-4	TGCAGCGTGTCGGGGCGATCTAATGAAAAACTGTTTTTT	CSVSGRSNEKLFF
TRBD2	TRBV5-1	many	18	TRBJ2-4	TGCGCCAGCAGCTTGACAGCGGGAGCCATCATAGCCAAAAACATTCAGTACTTC	CASSLTAGAIIAKNIQYF
NA	TRBV5-5	many	13	TRBJ1-1	TGTGCCAGCAGCTTGGCCACGAGGACTGAAGCTTTCTTT	CASSLATRTEAFF
NA	TRBV20-1	many	15	TRBJ2-6	TGCAGTGCTAGAGATCCCTACTCTGGGGCCAACGTCCTGACTTTC	CSARDPYSGANVLTF
NA	TRBV11-1	many	14	TRBJ1-6	TGTGCCAGCAGCTTTTTCCCCCTTGGTTCACCCCTCCACTTT	CASSFFPLGSPLHF
NA	TRBV7-2	many	16	TRBJ2-2	TGTGCCAGCAGCCCGCTGGGGGGACATCTCACCGGGGAGCTGTTTTTT	CASSPLGGHLTGELFF
NA	TRBV5-1	many	15	TRBJ2-1	TGCGCCAGCAGCTTGGCCACGGGATCCTACAATGAGCAGTTCTTC	CASSLATGSYNEQFF
NA	TRBV5-1	many	16	TRBJ1-1	TGCGCCAGCAGCACGGAGACAGGTAGGGGTCGACGGGGAGCTTTCTTT	CASSTETGRGRRGAFF
NA	TRBV12-3/TRBV12-4	NA	14	TRBJ1-6	TGTGCCAGCAGTTCCGGACAAGATAATTCACCCCTCCACTTT	CASSSGQDNSPLHF
NA	TRBV7-8	few	15	TRBJ1-6	TGTGCCAGCAGCTTAGTTCAGGACTATAATTCACCCCTCCACTTT	CASSLVQDYNSPLHF
NA	TRBV12-3/TRBV12-4	many	12	TRBJ1-2	TGTGCCAGCAGCCAGGGATACTATGGCTACACCTTC	CASSQGYYGYTF
TRBD1	TRBV9	NA	15	TRBJ1-1	TGTGCCAGCAGCGCTGCCGGGACAGGGGCGACTGAAGCTTTCTTT	CASSAAGTGATEAFF
NA	TRBV5-1	NA	15	TRBJ2-7	TGCGCCAGCAGCGGGTCAGGGGACCTCTCCTACGAGCAGTACTTC	CASSGSGDLSYEQYF
NA	TRBV27	many	13	TRBJ2-5	TGTGCCAGCAGTTTGGCCAACATGGAGACCCAGTACTTC	CASSLANMETQYF
NA	TRBV7-9	few	15	TRBJ1-4	TGTGCCAGCAGCTCGTTGACAGGTTTGCGTGAAAAACTGTTTTTT	CASSSLTGLREKLFF
TRBD1	TRBV6-5	many	14	TRBJ2-7	TGTGCCAGCAGTTACTCGGCAGGGGGCTACGAGCAGTACTTC	CASSYSAGGYEQYF
NA	TRBV20-1	many	13	TRBJ1-1	TGCAGTGCTAGGGACAGTTTGAACACTGAAGCTTTCTTT	CSARDSLNTEAFF
TRBD1	TRBV6-5	many	16	TRBJ1-5	TGTGCCAGCAGTTTGGGGACAGGGGGGAGCAATCAGCCCCAGCATTTT	CASSLGTGGSNQPQHF
TRBD1	TRBV20-1	many	14	TRBJ1-6	TGCAGTGCTAGACCGGGACAGTATAATTCACCCCTCCACTTT	CSARPGQYNSPLHF
NA	TRBV7-6	many	16	TRBJ2-7	TGTGCCAGCAGCTCCAAGGGGGGGGGGCCTCCCTACGAGCAGTACTTC	CASSSKGGGPPYEQYF